Each of the 5 T cell receptor beta chains below was sequenced from the same sample in a study of OX40 agonist ivuxolimab in advanced cancers. TCRdb's table, derived via immunoSEQ multiplex PCR, lists solely in-frame clones and lacks some. This table has some 60,000 clones, approximately 82% appearing once. This material consisted of CD4+ or CD8+ T cells sorted from blood, taken in a trial of the OX40 agonist ivuxolimab. Receptors originate from an adult with an advanced solid tumor such as melanoma, head and neck, liver or kidney cancer.

The chain carries TRBV7-9 and TRBJ1-3; D unclear. V dropped 1 base and J dropped 0 bases, with 7 bases sitting between them. CDR1 and CDR2 (germline): SEHNR, FQNEAQ (reference sequence). The CDR3 sequence is 15 residues long. The CDR3 here is CASSLDTHSGNTIYF. DNA for the CDR3: TGTGCCAGCAGCTTAGACACCCACTCTGGAAACACCATATATTTT.

This clone showed up just once. The chain uses TRBV19 and TRBJ2-3; TRBD2 might be the D (5 bases). This CDR3 has 13 residues. Trimming took 10 bases from V and 1 from J, leaving 12 bases between them. The V gene's germline CDR1 is LNHDA and CDR2 SQIVND (reference sequence). The CDR3 nucleotides are TGTGCCACCGTAGCGCCGGGCACAGATACGCAGTATTTT. This gives the protein CATVAPGTDTQYF.

The V gene is TRBV2, the J gene TRBJ1-1, with a possible D match to TRBD1 (6 bases). The V end was cut by 4 bases, the J end by 4 bases, with 19 bases between. The CDR3 totals 16 residues. Per the germline V gene, CDR1 is SNHLY and CDR2 is FYNNEI. The CDR3 nucleotides read TGTGCCAGCAGTGTAGAGGGGGGCGCAGGCGGCACTGAAGCTTTCTTT. It translates to CASSVEGGAGGTEAFF.

The chain has TRBV2 and TRBJ2-1; 12 bases fit TRBD2. This CDR3 contains 15 residues. Germline values: CDR1 SNHLY, CDR2 FYNNEI. Losses at the gene ends were 4 bases for V and 7 bases for J; bases not matched to a gene: 5. The CDR3 region has the DNA TGTGCCAGCAGTGGGCTAGCGGGAGGGTGGAATGAGCAGTTCTTC. It codes for CASSGLAGGWNEQFF.

In its sample, this clone was seen a few times. The rearrangement joins TRBV14 to TRBJ2-7; 8 bases fit TRBD1. The trim removed 4 bases at V and 0 bases at J, leaving 8 bases unmatched. Germline V gene sequence: CDR1 SGHDN, CDR2 FVKESK. The CDR3 has 16 amino acids. The CDR3 sequence is CASSPSRTGSSYEQYF. The CDR3 DNA sequence: TGTGCCAGCAGCCCATCTCGGACAGGGAGCTCCTACGAGCAGTACTTC.